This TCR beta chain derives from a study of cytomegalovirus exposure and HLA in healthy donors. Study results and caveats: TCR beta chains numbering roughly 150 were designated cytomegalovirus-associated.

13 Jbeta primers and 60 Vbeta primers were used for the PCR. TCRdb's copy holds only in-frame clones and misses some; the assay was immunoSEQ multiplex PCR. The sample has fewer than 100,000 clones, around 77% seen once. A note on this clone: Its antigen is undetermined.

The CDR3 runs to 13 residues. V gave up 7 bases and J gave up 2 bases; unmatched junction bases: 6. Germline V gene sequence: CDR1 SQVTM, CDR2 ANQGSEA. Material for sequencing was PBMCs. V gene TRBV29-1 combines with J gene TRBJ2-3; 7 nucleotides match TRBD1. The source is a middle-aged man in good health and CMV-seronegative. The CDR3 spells CSGKGQYTDTQYF. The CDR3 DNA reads TGCAGCGGCAAGGGACAGTACACAGATACGCAGTATTTT.